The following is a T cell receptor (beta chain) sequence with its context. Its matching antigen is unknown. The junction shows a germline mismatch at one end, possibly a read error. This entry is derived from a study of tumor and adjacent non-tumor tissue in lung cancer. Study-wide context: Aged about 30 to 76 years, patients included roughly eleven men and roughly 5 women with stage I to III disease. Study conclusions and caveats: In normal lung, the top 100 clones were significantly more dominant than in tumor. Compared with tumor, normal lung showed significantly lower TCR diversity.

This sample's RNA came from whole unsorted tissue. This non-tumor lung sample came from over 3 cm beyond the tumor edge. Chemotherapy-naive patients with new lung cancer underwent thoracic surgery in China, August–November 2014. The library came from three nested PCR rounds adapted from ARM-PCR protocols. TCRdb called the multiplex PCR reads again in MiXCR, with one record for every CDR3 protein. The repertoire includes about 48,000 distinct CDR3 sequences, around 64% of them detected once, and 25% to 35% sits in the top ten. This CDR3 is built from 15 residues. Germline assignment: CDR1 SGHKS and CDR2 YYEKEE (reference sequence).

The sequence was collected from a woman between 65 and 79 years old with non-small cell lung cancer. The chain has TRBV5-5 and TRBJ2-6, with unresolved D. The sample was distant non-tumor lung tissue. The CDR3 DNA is TGTGCCAGCAGCACCGGTTTCTCTGAGGCCAACGTCCTGACCTTC. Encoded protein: CASSTGFSEANVLTF.